Below, 30 T cell receptor beta chains from the same sample are listed, as sequenced in a study of blood T cells in healthy people across ages. PCR was performed a second time for roughly 6 to 12 cycles using a sample-barcoded 5' primer and a J-beta primer mix. TCRdb called the 5' RACE reads again in MiXCR, with one record for every CDR3 protein. The table lists hundreds of thousands of distinct CDR3 sequences, more than 50% of them singletons. Sequences were obtained from blood. Receptor source: a middle-aged man in good health.

In its sample, this clonotype was seen a few times. The V gene is TRBV7-9, the J gene TRBJ1-2, with no clear D. Trimming stripped 1 base from V and 6 bases from J, with 12 bases between. In germline, CDR1 is SEHNR, CDR2 FQNEAQ (reference sequence). The length of the CDR3 is 14 residues. CDR3 nucleotide sequence: TGTGCCAGCAGCTTAGACGCACAAATCCATGGCTACACCTTC. This codes for CASSLDAQIHGYTF.

The rearrangement uses TRBV7-9 and TRBJ1-5; D unresolved. The germline V gene encodes CDR1 SEHNR and CDR2 FQNEAQ (reference sequence). Trimming took 8 bases from V and 0 from J, leaving 8 bases between them. The CDR3 sequence is 13 residues long. The DNA for the CDR3 is TGTGCCAGCCCGGACGGTAGCAATCAGCCCCAGCATTTT. Encoded protein: CASPDGSNQPQHF. The full variable domain, completed using reference TRBV7-9 and TRBJ1-5, is DTGVSQNPRHKITKRGQNVTFRCDPISEHNRLYWYRQTLGQGPEFLTYFQNEAQLEKSRLLSDRFSAERPKGSFSTLEIQRTEQGDSAMYLCASPDGSNQPQHFGDGTRLSIL.

This clonotype showed up many times. V gene TRBV27 combines with J gene TRBJ2-1; tentative D call: TRBD2 (6 bases). CDR1 and CDR2 from the germline V gene are MNHEY and SMNVEV (reference sequence). The length of the CDR3 is 14 residues. Trimming removed 5 bases from V and 9 bases from J, with 17 bases in between. The CDR3 reads CASSLDRRGGEQFF. For the CDR3, the DNA is TGTGCCAGCAGTCTCGACCGTAGGGGAGGTGAGCAGTTCTTC.

This clonotype has only a few counts. V and J are TRBV2 and TRBJ2-7, with 10 bases that match TRBD1. With V trimmed by 5 bases and J by 0 bases, 4 bases remained unmatched. This CDR3 has 15 residues. Per germline, CDR1 SNHLY and CDR2 FYNNEI. The CDR3 DNA reads TGTGCCAGCAGTCGGCGGACAGGGGGCTCCTACGAGCAGTACTTC. Its translation is CASSRRTGGSYEQYF.

The J gene is TRBJ2-5, the V gene TRBV5-6, with 13 positions matching TRBD2. This CDR3 comprises 19 residues. Germline loops: CDR1 SGHDT, CDR2 YYEEEE. V was clipped by 1 base and J by 2 bases; unmatched bases: 11. This chain's CDR3 is CASSLRRRLAGGEQETQYF. The CDR3 DNA follows: TGTGCCAGCAGCTTGCGCCGGAGACTAGCGGGAGGAGAGCAAGAGACCCAGTACTTC.

J is TRBJ1-5 and V is TRBV27; D is perhaps TRBD1 (6 bases). The V end was cut by 4 bases, the J end by 1 base, with 26 bases between. The germline CDR1 and CDR2 sequences are MNHEY and SMNVEV (reference sequence). This CDR3 region has 20 residues. In DNA form, the CDR3 reads TGTGCCAGCAGTTCCCTCATTTCGGGGGGCCAGGGAATGAGCAATCAGCCCCAGCATTTT. Protein: CASSSLISGGQGMSNQPQHF.

V is TRBV5-5 and J is TRBJ2-1; TRBD1 agrees at 9 bases. There are 15 residues in the CDR3. The V gene's germline CDR1 is SGHKS and CDR2 YYEKEE (reference sequence). V shed 5 bases and J 4 bases; nucleotides not matched to a gene: 7. The CDR3 protein is CASRLQGAAYNEQFF. CDR3 DNA sequence: TGTGCCAGCAGACTACAGGGGGCAGCTTACAATGAGCAGTTCTTC.

This clonotype was counted between two and nine times. This sequence joins TRBV6-5 and TRBJ2-5, with 12 bases identical to TRBD2. The germline V gene has CDR1 MNHEY and CDR2 SVGAGI. CDR3 length: 16 amino acids. The trim removed 7 bases at V and 0 bases at J, leaving 6 bases unmatched. The CDR3 DNA sequence: TGTGCCAGCACCGGACTAGCGGGGACGTACCAAGAGACCCAGTACTTC. This codes for CASTGLAGTYQETQYF.

The CDR3 nucleotides read TGTGCCAGCAGTTTACAGGACAACGTCCTGACTTTC. As protein: CASSLQDNVLTF. The chain is built from TRBV28 and TRBJ2-6; D is ambiguous. The V gene's germline CDR1 is MDHEN and CDR2 SYDVKM. With 2 bases removed from V and 9 bases from J, the gap between germline ends came to 5 bases. The CDR3 runs 12 residues.

The rearrangement joins TRBV9 to TRBJ2-7; 11 positions match TRBD2. This CDR3 region has 15 residues. J gave up 4 bases and V 0 bases, and 3 bases lay outside the gene matches. Germline CDR1 and CDR2: SGDLS and YYNGEE. CDR3 sequence (DNA): TGTGCCAGCAGCGTAGGACTAGCGGGGATGTACGAGCAGTACTTC. Translating gives CASSVGLAGMYEQYF.

The V call is TRBV19, the J call TRBJ2-1, with a weak D call TRBD2 (5 bases). The end of the DNA fits TRBJ2-7 better, so the J call may be wrong. The CDR3 spans 14 residues. The V gene's germline CDR1 is LNHDA and CDR2 SQIVND (reference sequence). CDR3 in DNA: TGTGCCAGTAGTATAGCGGGAACTGTCGGCGAGCAGTACTTC. Amino acids: CASSIAGTVGEQYF.

This clonotype was seen a few times. The chain carries TRBV24-1 and TRBJ1-2, with D possibly being TRBD1 (5 bases). CDR3 length: 14 amino acids. V shed 3 bases and J shed 7 bases, with 14 bases lying between them. Germline V CDR1 and CDR2: KGHDR, SFDVKD. The CDR3 DNA sequence: TGTGCCACCAGTGATGTAGGGGACGGAGTTGGCTACACCTTC. Protein sequence: CATSDVGDGVGYTF.

Regarding this clonotype: This may be a read error: a much more frequent sequence differs by one nucleotide. The rearrangement uses TRBV10-3 and TRBJ2-3; D is uncertain. The V and J ends lost 0 bases and 5 bases respectively, with 3 bases between them. The CDR3 has 12 residues. Germline values: CDR1 ENHRY, CDR2 SYGVKD. The CDR3 region is CAISESLDTQYF. The CDR3 nucleotides are TGTGCCATCAGTGAGTCTCTAGATACGCAGTATTTT.

The chain employs TRBV28 and TRBJ2-7, with TRBD2 matching over 11 bases. The V segment lost 6 bases and the J segment 4 bases; nucleotides outside the gene matches: 8. The CDR3 runs to 15 residues. The V gene's germline CDR1 is MDHEN and CDR2 SYDVKM. The CDR3, as DNA: TGTGCCAGCAGGGTAGCGGGAGGGAGGGGATACGAGCAGTACTTC. It specifies CASRVAGGRGYEQYF.

This clonotype was counted at least ten times. The genes are TRBV7-9 and TRBJ2-3; TRBD2 agrees at 14 bases. Trimming took 5 bases from V and 5 from J; bases not matched to a gene: 12. Germline V lookup: CDR1 SEHNR, CDR2 FQNEAQ (reference sequence). The CDR3 has 18 residues. The CDR3 sequence is CASSLGTGTSGRGDTQYF. The CDR3 DNA follows: TGTGCCAGCAGCCTTGGAACCGGGACTAGCGGGAGAGGAGATACGCAGTATTTT.

The V and J genes are TRBV15 and TRBJ2-7; 8 bases fit TRBD1. V gave up 5 bases and J gave up 10 bases; unmatched junction bases: 4. Germline CDR1 LNHNV, CDR2 YYDKDF (reference sequence). The CDR3 length is 11 residues. Here the CDR3 DNA reads TGTGCCACCAGCCCAGGGGGCCTACAGTACTTC. Its translation is CATSPGGLQYF.

V is TRBV11-3 and J is TRBJ2-1; 11 nucleotides match TRBD2. V was pared by 1 base and J by 4 bases, with 6 bases of the junction left unmatched. CDR1 SGHNT and CDR2 YENEEA come from the germline V gene. The CDR3 loop spans 17 amino acids. CDR3 loop: CASSLGIAGGLYNEQFF. The DNA for the CDR3 is TGTGCCAGCAGCTTAGGTATAGCGGGAGGGCTATACAATGAGCAGTTCTTC. The whole variable domain, remainder taken from reference TRBV11-3 and TRBJ2-1, is EAGVVQSPRYKIIEKKQPVAFWCNPISGHNTLYWYLQNLGQGPELLIRYENEEAVDDSQLPKDRFSAERLKGVDSTLKIQPAELGDSAVYLCASSLGIAGGLYNEQFFGPGTRLTVL.

CDR3: CASSQEWEYNEQFF. The CDR3, as DNA: TGCGCCAGCAGCCAAGAGTGGGAATACAATGAGCAGTTCTTC. The chain uses TRBV4-3 and TRBJ2-1; D unclear. V shed 0 bases and J shed 4 bases, with 7 bases lying between them. Germline lookup yields CDR1 LGHNA and CDR2 YSLEER. The CDR3 is 14 amino acids.

This clonotype was counted a few times. In nucleotides, the CDR3 is TGTGCCAGCTCACCTGTGGACGTCACCAATGAAAAACTGTTTTTT. This encodes CASSPVDVTNEKLFF. The J gene is TRBJ1-4, the V gene TRBV18, with D uncertain. Germline assignment: CDR1 KGHSH and CDR2 LQKENI. Trimming removed 3 bases from V and 5 bases from J, with 13 bases in between. The CDR3 runs to 15 residues.

The chain's CDR3 is CASGPSTGYEQYF. CDR3 nucleotide sequence: TGTGCCAGCGGGCCCTCGACGGGCTACGAGCAGTACTTC. The rearrangement uses TRBV7-2 and TRBJ2-7; D unclear. The CDR3 totals 13 residues. V dropped 8 bases and J dropped 3 bases, with 14 bases sitting between them. The germline gives CDR1 SGHTA, CDR2 FQGNSA.

The chain combines TRBV24-1 with TRBJ2-6; D possibly corresponds to TRBD1 (6 bases). This CDR3 region has 14 residues. CDR1 and CDR2 (germline): KGHDR, SFDVKD. Between the trimmed V and J ends, which lost 5 bases and 2 bases, there was a span of 6 bases. CDR3: CATSAGAGANVLTF. Here the CDR3 DNA reads TGTGCCACCAGTGCAGGGGCTGGGGCCAACGTCCTGACTTTC.

V and J are TRBV2 and TRBJ2-3; unclear D gene. Per germline, CDR1 SNHLY and CDR2 FYNNEI. The CDR3 is made up of 15 amino acids. Trimming removed 7 bases at V and 2 bases at J, with 16 bases between. Written as DNA, the CDR3 is TGTGCCAGCACCCCCCTTGGGGATAACACAGATACGCAGTATTTT. The encoded protein is CASTPLGDNTDTQYF.

The chain couples TRBV28 to TRBJ1-5; D unresolved. The ends were cut back, 8 bases at V and 4 bases at J, with 15 bases in the middle. CDR3 size: 14 residues. CDR1 is MDHEN, CDR2 SYDVKM, per germline. The CDR3 DNA follows: TGTGCCAGCGGCGGGATTTCCAGTAATCAGCCCCAGCATTTT. Its protein is CASGGISSNQPQHF.

V is TRBV7-3 and J is TRBJ2-3; TRBD2 matches 10 bases. CDR3 length equals 18 residues. The V and J ends lost 4 bases and 0 bases, in that order; junction bases with no gene match: 10. Germline CDR1 SGHTA, CDR2 FQGTGA. This CDR3 reads CASSSRLLAGISTDTQYF. The CDR3 bases are TGTGCCAGCAGCTCCCGATTACTAGCGGGAATCAGCACAGATACGCAGTATTTT.

V and J are TRBV29-1 and TRBJ1-2; D might be TRBD1 (5 bases). The length of the CDR3 is 13 residues. Germline loops: CDR1 SQVTM, CDR2 ANQGSEA. V was shortened by 5 bases and J by 8 bases, with 18 bases between the two germline ends. The DNA of the CDR3 is TGCAGCGTTACAACGGGGCTTCAAACAGGCTACACCTTC. It codes for CSVTTGLQTGYTF.

A remark on this clonotype: One end of the junction fails to match germline, which may point to a read error. The chain joins TRBV12-3 or TRBV12-4 to TRBJ1-1, with 7 positions matching TRBD1. The CDR3 loop spans 13 amino acids. CDR3 sequence reads: CAGSFSGTAEAFF. The DNA for the CDR3 is TGTGCCGGCAGCTTCTCCGGGACAGCTGAGGCTTTCTTT.

This clonotype has a count of ten or more. This chain joins TRBV6-2 or TRBV6-3 and TRBJ2-7; 14 bases agree with TRBD2. CDR1 is MNHEY and CDR2 is SVGEGT in the germline V gene. With 6 bases clipped from V and 6 bases from J, the junction kept 7 bases outside the gene matches. The CDR3 sequence is 15 residues long. As DNA, the CDR3 is TGTGCCAGCAGCCCTGAGGGACTAGCGGGAGTCGAGCAGTACTTC. Translation gives CASSPEGLAGVEQYF.

V is TRBV20-1 and J is TRBJ2-1; D is unclear. Germline loops: CDR1 DFQATT, CDR2 SNEGSKA (reference sequence). Trimming removed 3 bases at V and 0 bases at J, with 9 bases between. This CDR3 contains 14 residues. The CDR3 loop reads CSASGQSSYNEQFF. The CDR3 region has the DNA TGCAGTGCTAGCGGCCAAAGCTCCTACAATGAGCAGTTCTTC.

The V gene is TRBV7-3, the J gene TRBJ2-1; TRBD1 might be the D (5 bases). The length of the CDR3 is 14 residues. V lost 5 bases to trimming and J lost 7 bases, with 15 bases between them. CDR1 and CDR2 (germline): SGHTA, FQGTGA. The CDR3 DNA reads as TGTGCCAGCAGCCAAGGGGCGGCAATGAATGAGCAGTTCTTC. Translated, it gives CASSQGAAMNEQFF.

This clonotype was observed a few times. V and J are TRBV25-1 and TRBJ2-1; 8 nucleotides agree with TRBD2. This CDR3 is built from 15 residues. Trimming removed 2 bases from V and 6 bases from J; junction bases left unmatched: 6. The germline V gene has CDR1 MGHDK and CDR2 SYGVNS. The CDR3 sequence is CASSEGWTSPNEQFF. The CDR3 region has the DNA TGTGCCAGCAGTGAAGGGTGGACTAGCCCCAATGAGCAGTTCTTC.